These 24 T cell receptor beta chains were all obtained from the same sample, sequenced in a study of cytomegalovirus exposure and HLA in healthy donors. The PCR ran on 60 Vbeta and 13 Jbeta primers. Produced via immunoSEQ multiplex PCR; TCRdb's table is partial and in-frame only. The sample includes roughly 180,000 clones, 85% seen only once; the top ten take 1%. Material: PBMCs. The receptors were gathered from a boy aged 2 to 10 in good health and CMV-seronegative.

V usage is TRBV15 and J usage is TRBJ1-4; 8 bases line up with TRBD1. In germline, CDR1 is LNHNV, CDR2 YYDKDF (reference sequence). The CDR3 is made up of 15 amino acids. Trimming removed 3 bases from V and 4 bases from J; junction bases left unmatched: 4. This CDR3 reads CATSRRDRFNEKLFF. The CDR3 DNA sequence: TGTGCCACCAGCAGGCGGGACAGGTTTAATGAAAAACTGTTTTTT.

The chain couples TRBV28 to TRBJ2-7, with 7 bases identical to TRBD2. This CDR3 region has 14 residues. Germline trimming cut 6 bases from V and 9 bases from J; bases unmatched to any gene: 14. CDR1 is MDHEN, CDR2 SYDVKM, per germline. In nucleotides, the CDR3 is TGTGCCAGCAGCCCCGTGGGGGGGACGCTAGGGCAGTACTTC. As protein: CASSPVGGTLGQYF.

The V call is TRBV5-1, the J call TRBJ1-5; 7 bases fit TRBD1. CDR3 length: 15 amino acids. V shed 3 bases, J shed 7 bases, and the junction held 10 bases outside the gene matches. The germline V gene has CDR1 SGHRS and CDR2 YFSETQ. The CDR3 region has the DNA TGCGCCAGCAGCTGGACGACAGGGTCCGGACAGCCCCAGCATTTT. Translated: CASSWTTGSGQPQHF.

The J gene is TRBJ2-1, the V gene TRBV7-6; TRBD2 agrees at 7 bases. CDR3 length: 15 residues. The J segment lost 5 bases and the V segment lost 4 bases, leaving 8 bases of the junction unmatched. Germline V lookup: CDR1 SGHVS, CDR2 FNYEAQ. CDR3 sequence reads: CASSWGGGPHNEQFF. The DNA of the CDR3 is TGTGCCAGCAGCTGGGGCGGGGGTCCCCACAATGAGCAGTTCTTC.

The chain is built from TRBV2 and TRBJ1-1; D gene ambiguous. V lost 4 bases, J lost 8 bases, and 17 bases lay in between. CDR1 is SNHLY and CDR2 is FYNNEI in the germline V gene. This CDR3 is 14 amino acids long. The CDR3 region has the DNA TGTGCCAGCAGTGCCTGGGCAAGTTTTATGGAAGCTTTCTTT. Protein product: CASSAWASFMEAFF.

V is TRBV2 and J is TRBJ1-5; 8 bases line up with TRBD1. Germline CDR1 SNHLY, CDR2 FYNNEI. The CDR3 loop spans 16 amino acids. Trimming at V came to 6 bases and at J to 3 bases, leaving 10 bases not matched to a gene. The CDR3 is CASRGTGNLYNQPQHF. Here the CDR3 DNA reads TGTGCCAGCAGGGGGACAGGAAATCTCTACAATCAGCCCCAGCATTTT.

V gene TRBV11-2 combines with J gene TRBJ2-1; 8 bases match TRBD1. The CDR3 spans 17 residues. Looked up from germline, CDR1 is SGHAT and CDR2 is FQNNGV. The V and J ends lost 3 bases and 2 bases, in that order; junction bases with no gene match: 9. The CDR3 loop reads CASSLGRGLDTYNEQFF. The CDR3 nucleotides read TGTGCCAGCAGCTTGGGCAGGGGGCTTGATACCTACAATGAGCAGTTCTTC.

V gene TRBV25-1 combines with J gene TRBJ2-7; TRBD2 matches 12 bases. The CDR3 runs to 16 residues. Germline-derived CDR1 and CDR2 are MGHDK and SYGVNS. After removal of 3 bases from V and 7 bases from J, the junction contained 10 bases not matched to a gene. The CDR3 loop is CASSDPRLAGVGEQYF. The CDR3 DNA follows: TGTGCCAGCAGTGACCCTAGACTAGCGGGAGTAGGTGAGCAGTACTTC.

The V gene is TRBV6-4, the J gene TRBJ2-3; TRBD1 aligns across 9 bases. Germline V lookup: CDR1 MRHNA, CDR2 SNTAGT. The trim removed 5 bases at V and 6 bases at J, leaving 12 bases unmatched. There are 16 residues in the CDR3. CDR3 coding DNA: TGTGCCAGCAGTCCGGACAGGGGAGCGCTCCGGGATACGCAGTATTTT. Its translation: CASSPDRGALRDTQYF.

The DNA for the CDR3 is TGTGCCAGCAGCTTAGGGACTAGCGCCGAGCAGTACTTC. Protein sequence: CASSLGTSAEQYF. This chain connects TRBV11-3 to TRBJ2-5; 9 positions match TRBD2. The J call may be incorrect, as the DNA end agrees better with TRBJ2-7. The CDR3 is made up of 13 amino acids. CDR1 is SGHNT and CDR2 is YENEEA in the germline V gene.

J is TRBJ2-3 and V is TRBV6-4; maybe TRBD2 (5 bases). This CDR3 is built from 14 residues. V was cut by 3 bases and J by 0 bases, with 7 bases left in between. CDR1 and CDR2 from the germline V gene are MRHNA and SNTAGT. The CDR3 DNA reads TGTGCCAGCAGTGAGGAGGTCAGCACAGATACGCAGTATTTT. This translates into CASSEEVSTDTQYF.

V and J are TRBV6-5 and TRBJ2-1, with D possibly being TRBD2 (5 bases). The germline CDR1 and CDR2 sequences are MNHEY and SVGAGI. V lost 0 bases and J lost 12, with 12 bases in between. The CDR3 is 13 amino acids. The DNA for the CDR3 is TGTGCCAGCAGTTACTCCTTCGGCGAGGGGCAGTTCTTC. The encoded protein is CASSYSFGEGQFF.

The chain links TRBV6-1 to TRBJ2-7; tentative D call: TRBD2 (5 bases). V dropped 3 bases and J dropped 4 bases, with 10 bases sitting between them. The CDR3 has 13 amino acids. Germline values: CDR1 MNHNS, CDR2 SASEGT. CDR3 sequence (DNA): TGTGCCAGCAGTGACGGGATTGATTACGAGCAGTACGTC. Translating gives CASSDGIDYEQYV.

The chain links TRBV29-1 to TRBJ2-1; weak D call: TRBD2 (6 bases). V gave up 5 bases and J gave up 6 bases, with 20 bases separating them. The germline CDR1 and CDR2 sequences are SQVTM and ANQGSEA. The CDR3 spans 15 residues. The CDR3 coding sequence is TGCAGCGTTCCTTTTGGAGGGGTTTTATCCAATGAGCAGTTCTTC. As protein: CSVPFGGVLSNEQFF.

The rearrangement links TRBV28 to TRBJ2-1, with 8 bases matching TRBD2. V shed 6 bases and J 3 bases; nucleotides not matched to a gene: 10. The CDR3 has 16 residues. Looked up from germline, CDR1 is MDHEN and CDR2 is SYDVKM. CDR3 sequence (DNA): TGTGCCAGCAGGCTTAGAAAGAGCGGGAGCTACAATGAGCAGTTCTTC. Residues: CASRLRKSGSYNEQFF.

The chain combines TRBV28 with TRBJ2-7, with 12 bases lining up with TRBD1. This CDR3 region has 15 residues. CDR1 is MDHEN, CDR2 SYDVKM, per germline. V was pared by 4 bases and J by 6 bases, with 7 bases of the junction left unmatched. The CDR3 region has the DNA TGTGCCAGCAGTTCACCGGGACAGGGGGCCCGCGAGCAGTACTTC. Protein product: CASSSPGQGAREQYF.

This sequence joins TRBV28 and TRBJ1-2, with D unresolved. The V gene's germline CDR1 is MDHEN and CDR2 SYDVKM. The ends were cut back, 5 bases at V and 1 base at J, with 14 bases in the middle. The CDR3 extends over 15 amino acids. Here the CDR3 DNA reads TGTGCCAGCAGTCCCCGGGGAGTAGTTAACTATGGCTACACCTTC. It translates to CASSPRGVVNYGYTF.

The chain links TRBV18 to TRBJ2-7; TRBD2 might be the D (5 bases). The V gene lost 2 bases and the J gene lost 2 bases, with 22 bases spanning the gap. CDR3 length equals 18 residues. Germline V gene sequence: CDR1 KGHSH, CDR2 LQKENI. CDR3 DNA: TGTGCCAGCTCACCAAGTTCATACACTAGTGGGATTCCCTACGAGCAGTACTTC. Its translation is CASSPSSYTSGIPYEQYF.

V usage is TRBV28 and J usage is TRBJ2-1, with 10 bases fitting TRBD2. Trimming at V came to 9 bases and at J to 6 bases, leaving 8 bases not matched to a gene. The CDR3 is made up of 14 amino acids. Per the germline V gene, CDR1 is MDHEN and CDR2 is SYDVKM. Here the CDR3 DNA reads TGTGCCAGGGACATAGCGGGGGGCATCAATGAGCAGTTCTTC. Protein sequence: CARDIAGGINEQFF.

The sample holds a few counts of this clone. This sequence joins TRBV27 and TRBJ2-1; 7 bases fit TRBD1. This CDR3 comprises 14 residues. Germline V gene data show CDR1 as MNHEY and CDR2 as SMNVEV (reference sequence). With 1 base clipped from V and 6 bases from J, the junction kept 3 bases outside the gene matches. The CDR3 nucleotides are TGTGCCAGCAGTTTATTACCAGGGGGCAATGAGCAGTTCTTC. Amino acid sequence: CASSLLPGGNEQFF.

This rearrangement joins TRBV29-1 to TRBJ2-1; a weak D match, TRBD2 (5 bases). Trimming stripped 0 bases from V and 7 bases from J, with 10 bases between. In germline, CDR1 is SQVTM, CDR2 ANQGSEA. The CDR3 is 13 residues long. The CDR3 region is CSVEDSGKNEQFF. The DNA for the CDR3 is TGCAGCGTTGAAGATTCGGGAAAGAATGAGCAGTTCTTC.

V is TRBV28 and J is TRBJ1-4; D not resolved. V shed 8 bases and J shed 0 bases, with 13 bases lying between them. This CDR3 is built from 15 residues. Germline V gives CDR1 MDHEN, CDR2 SYDVKM. CDR3 bases: TGTGCCAGCTCTTATTCGGTCACAACTAATGAAAAACTGTTTTTT. Its protein product is CASSYSVTTNEKLFF.

The CDR3 reads CASNVRQGVEYGYTF. In nucleotides, the CDR3 is TGTGCCAGCAACGTGAGACAGGGGGTAGAATATGGCTACACCTTC. This chain uses TRBV28 with TRBJ1-2; TRBD1 agrees at 9 bases. J lost 5 bases, V lost 7 bases, and 11 bases had no gene match. CDR1 MDHEN and CDR2 SYDVKM come from the germline V gene. The CDR3 has 15 amino acids.

The chain couples TRBV4-1 to TRBJ2-2; TRBD2 matches at 7 bases. The CDR3 sequence is 15 residues long. Losses at the gene ends were 4 bases for V and 3 bases for J; bases not matched to a gene: 5. From germline, CDR1 is MGHRA and CDR2 YSYEKL. The CDR3 protein is CASSLPGRDTGELFF. The CDR3 DNA sequence: TGCGCCAGCAGCCTTCCAGGGAGGGACACCGGGGAGCTGTTTTTT.